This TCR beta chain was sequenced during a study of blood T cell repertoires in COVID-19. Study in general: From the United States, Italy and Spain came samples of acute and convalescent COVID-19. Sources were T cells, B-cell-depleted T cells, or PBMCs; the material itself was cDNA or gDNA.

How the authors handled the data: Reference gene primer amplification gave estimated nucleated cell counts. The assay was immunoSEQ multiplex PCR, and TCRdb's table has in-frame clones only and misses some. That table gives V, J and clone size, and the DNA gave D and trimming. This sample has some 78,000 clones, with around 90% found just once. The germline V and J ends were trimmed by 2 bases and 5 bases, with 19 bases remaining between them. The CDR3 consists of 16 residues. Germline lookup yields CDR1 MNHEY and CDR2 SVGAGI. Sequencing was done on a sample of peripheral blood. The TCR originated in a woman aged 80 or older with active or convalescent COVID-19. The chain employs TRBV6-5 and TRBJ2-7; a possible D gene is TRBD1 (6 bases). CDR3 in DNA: TGTGCCAGCAGTTACACCGACCCCGCCAGGGGCGACGAGCAGTACTTC. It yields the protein CASSYTDPARGDEQYF.